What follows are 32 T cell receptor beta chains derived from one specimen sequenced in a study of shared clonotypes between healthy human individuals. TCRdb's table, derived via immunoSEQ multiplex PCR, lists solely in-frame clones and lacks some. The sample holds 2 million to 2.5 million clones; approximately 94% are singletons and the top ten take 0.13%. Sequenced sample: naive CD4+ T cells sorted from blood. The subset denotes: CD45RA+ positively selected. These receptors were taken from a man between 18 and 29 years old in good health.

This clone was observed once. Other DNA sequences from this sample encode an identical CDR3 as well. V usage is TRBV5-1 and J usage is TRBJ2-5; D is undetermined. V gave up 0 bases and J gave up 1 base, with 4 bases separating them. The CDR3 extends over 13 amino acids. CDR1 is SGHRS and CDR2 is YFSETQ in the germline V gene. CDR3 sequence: CASSLAVQETQYF. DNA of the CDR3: TGCGCCAGCAGCTTGGCCGTCCAAGAGACCCAGTACTTC.

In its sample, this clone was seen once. CDR3: CASSGRVGEKLFF. DNA for the CDR3: TGTGCCAGCAGTGGCAGGGTTGGTGAAAAACTGTTTTTT. This chain joins TRBV6-1 and TRBJ1-4, with a tentative D call TRBD1 (5 bases). V gave up 4 bases and J gave up 7 bases, with 10 bases separating them. The CDR3 runs to 13 residues. Germline V CDR1 and CDR2: MNHNS, SASEGT.

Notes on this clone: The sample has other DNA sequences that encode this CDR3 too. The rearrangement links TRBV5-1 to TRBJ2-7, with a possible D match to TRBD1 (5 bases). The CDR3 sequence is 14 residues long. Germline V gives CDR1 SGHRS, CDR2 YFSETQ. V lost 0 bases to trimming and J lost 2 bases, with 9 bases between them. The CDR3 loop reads CASSLEGAAYEQYF. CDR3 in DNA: TGCGCCAGCAGCTTGGAAGGGGCCGCCTACGAGCAGTACTTC.

CDR3 DNA sequence: TGTGCCAGCACCCCTCCCCGGAACAGGGGGACACCCTACGAGCAGTACTTC. Translated: CASTPPRNRGTPYEQYF. The chain has TRBV2 and TRBJ2-7; the match to TRBD1 covers 8 bases. V lost 7 bases and J lost 2; bases outside the gene matches: 16. There are 17 residues in the CDR3. CDR1 is SNHLY and CDR2 is FYNNEI in the germline V gene.

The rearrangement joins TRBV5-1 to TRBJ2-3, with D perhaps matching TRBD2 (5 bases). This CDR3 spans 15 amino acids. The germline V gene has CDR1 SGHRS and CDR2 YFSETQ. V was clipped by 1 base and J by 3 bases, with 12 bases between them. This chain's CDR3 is CASSLSTIGTDTQYF. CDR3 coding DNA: TGCGCCAGCAGCTTGTCGACTATAGGAACAGATACGCAGTATTTT.

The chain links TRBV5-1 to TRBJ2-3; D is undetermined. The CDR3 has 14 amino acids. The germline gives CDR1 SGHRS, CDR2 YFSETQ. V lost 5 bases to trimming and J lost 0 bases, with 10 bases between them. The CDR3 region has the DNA TGCGCCAGCAGAGAGCTAACTAGCACAGATACGCAGTATTTT. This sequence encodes CASRELTSTDTQYF. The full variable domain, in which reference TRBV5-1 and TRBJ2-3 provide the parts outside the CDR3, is KAGVTQTPRYLIKTRGQQVTLSCSPISGHRSVSWYQQTPGQGLQFLFEYFSETQRNKGNFPGRFSGRQFSNSRSEMNVSTLELGDSALYLCASRELTSTDTQYFGPGTRLTVL.

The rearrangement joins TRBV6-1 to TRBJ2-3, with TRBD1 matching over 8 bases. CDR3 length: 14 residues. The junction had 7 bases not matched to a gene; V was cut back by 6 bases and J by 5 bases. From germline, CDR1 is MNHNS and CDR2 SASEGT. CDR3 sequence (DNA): TGTGCCAGCAGACGACAGGGGTTTGAAGATACGCAGTATTTT. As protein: CASRRQGFEDTQYF.

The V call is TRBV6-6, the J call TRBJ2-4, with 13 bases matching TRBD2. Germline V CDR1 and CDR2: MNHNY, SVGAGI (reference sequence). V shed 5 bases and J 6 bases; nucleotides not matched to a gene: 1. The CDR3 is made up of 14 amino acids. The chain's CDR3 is CASSTSGGGNIQYF. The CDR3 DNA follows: TGTGCCAGCAGTACTAGCGGGGGGGGAAACATTCAGTACTTC.

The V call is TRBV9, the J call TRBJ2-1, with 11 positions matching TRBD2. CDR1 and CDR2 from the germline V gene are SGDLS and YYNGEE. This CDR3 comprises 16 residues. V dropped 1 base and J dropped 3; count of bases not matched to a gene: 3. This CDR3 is CASSVMGLAVYNEQFF. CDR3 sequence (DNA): TGTGCCAGCAGCGTAATGGGACTAGCGGTCTACAATGAGCAGTTCTTC. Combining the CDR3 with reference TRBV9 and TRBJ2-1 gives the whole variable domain DSGVTQTPKHLITATGQRVTLRCSPRSGDLSVYWYQQSLDQGLQFLIQYYNGEERAKGNILERFSAQQFPDLHSELNLSSLELGDSALYFCASSVMGLAVYNEQFFGPGTRLTVL.

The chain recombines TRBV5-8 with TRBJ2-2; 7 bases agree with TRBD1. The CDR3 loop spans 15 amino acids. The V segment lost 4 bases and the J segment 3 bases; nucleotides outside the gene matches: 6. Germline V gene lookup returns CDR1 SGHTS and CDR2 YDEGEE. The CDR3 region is CASSRGQTDTGELFF. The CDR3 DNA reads TGTGCCAGCAGCCGGGGACAGACTGACACCGGGGAGCTGTTTTTT.

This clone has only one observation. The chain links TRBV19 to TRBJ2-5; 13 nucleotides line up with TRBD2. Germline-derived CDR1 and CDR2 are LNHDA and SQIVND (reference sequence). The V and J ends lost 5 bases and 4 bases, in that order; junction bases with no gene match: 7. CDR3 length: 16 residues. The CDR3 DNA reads TGTGCCAGTAGTCCTCAACTAGCGGGGGGGCGAGAGACCCAGTACTTC. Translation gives CASSPQLAGGRETQYF.

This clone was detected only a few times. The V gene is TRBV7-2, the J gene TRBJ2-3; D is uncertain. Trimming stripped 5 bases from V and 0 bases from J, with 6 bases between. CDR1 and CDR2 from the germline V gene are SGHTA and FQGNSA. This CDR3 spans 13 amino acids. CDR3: CASSQSSTDTQYF. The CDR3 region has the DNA TGTGCCAGCAGCCAGTCTAGCACAGATACGCAGTATTTT.

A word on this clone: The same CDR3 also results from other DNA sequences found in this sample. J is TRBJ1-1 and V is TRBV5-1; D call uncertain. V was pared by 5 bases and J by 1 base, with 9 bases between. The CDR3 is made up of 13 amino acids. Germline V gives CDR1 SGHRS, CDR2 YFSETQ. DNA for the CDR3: TGCGCCAGCAGTCGGACCGGGAACACTGAAGCTTTCTTT. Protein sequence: CASSRTGNTEAFF.

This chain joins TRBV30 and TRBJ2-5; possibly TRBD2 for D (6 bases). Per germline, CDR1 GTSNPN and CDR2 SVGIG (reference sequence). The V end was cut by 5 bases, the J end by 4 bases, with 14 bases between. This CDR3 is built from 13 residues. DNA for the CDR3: TGTGCCTGGCGCAGACTAGGCGTAGAGACCCAGTACTTC. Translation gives CAWRRLGVETQYF.

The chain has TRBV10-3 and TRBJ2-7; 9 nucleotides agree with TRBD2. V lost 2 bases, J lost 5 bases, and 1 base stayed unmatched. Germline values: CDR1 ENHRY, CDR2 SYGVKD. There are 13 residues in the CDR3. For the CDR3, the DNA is TGTGCCATCAGTGAGCTAGCGGGAAACGAGCAGTACTTC. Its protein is CAISELAGNEQYF.

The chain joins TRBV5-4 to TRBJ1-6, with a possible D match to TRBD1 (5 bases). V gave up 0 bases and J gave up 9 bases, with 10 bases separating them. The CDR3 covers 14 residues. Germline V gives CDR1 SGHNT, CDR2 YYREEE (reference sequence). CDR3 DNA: TGTGCCAGCAGCTTGGGGGGGACGGTTTCACCCCTCCACTTT. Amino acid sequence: CASSLGGTVSPLHF. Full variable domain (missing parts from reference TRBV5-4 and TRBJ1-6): ETGVTQSPTHLIKTRGQQVTLRCSSQSGHNTVSWYQQALGQGPQFIFQYYREEENGRGNFPPRFSGLQFPNYSSELNVNALELDDSALYLCASSLGGTVSPLHFGNGTRLTVT.

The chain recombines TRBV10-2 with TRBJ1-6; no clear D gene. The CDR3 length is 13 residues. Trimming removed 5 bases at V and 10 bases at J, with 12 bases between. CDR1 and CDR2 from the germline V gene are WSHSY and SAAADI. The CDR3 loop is CASSSAVASPLHF. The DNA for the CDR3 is TGCGCCAGCAGTTCCGCAGTAGCCTCACCCCTCCACTTT.

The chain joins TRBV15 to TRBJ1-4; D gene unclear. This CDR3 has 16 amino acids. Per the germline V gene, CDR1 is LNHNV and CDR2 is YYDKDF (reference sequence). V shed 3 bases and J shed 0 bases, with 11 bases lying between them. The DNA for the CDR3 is TGTGCCACCAGCAGGGGCTCAGGAACAACTAATGAAAAACTGTTTTTT. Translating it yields CATSRGSGTTNEKLFF.

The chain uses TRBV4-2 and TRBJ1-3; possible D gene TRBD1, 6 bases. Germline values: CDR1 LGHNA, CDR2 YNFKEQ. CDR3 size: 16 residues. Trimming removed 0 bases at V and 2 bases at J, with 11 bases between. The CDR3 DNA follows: TGTGCCAGCAGCCAAGATCAAGGGGGAACTGGAAACACCATATATTTT. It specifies CASSQDQGGTGNTIYF.

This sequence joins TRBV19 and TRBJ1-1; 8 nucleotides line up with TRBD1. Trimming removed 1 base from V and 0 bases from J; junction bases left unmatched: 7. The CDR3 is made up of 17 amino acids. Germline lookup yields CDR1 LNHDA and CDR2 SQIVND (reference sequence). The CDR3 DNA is TGTGCCAGTAGTATAGCGAGGACAGGGCTCATGAACACTGAAGCTTTCTTT. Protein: CASSIARTGLMNTEAFF.

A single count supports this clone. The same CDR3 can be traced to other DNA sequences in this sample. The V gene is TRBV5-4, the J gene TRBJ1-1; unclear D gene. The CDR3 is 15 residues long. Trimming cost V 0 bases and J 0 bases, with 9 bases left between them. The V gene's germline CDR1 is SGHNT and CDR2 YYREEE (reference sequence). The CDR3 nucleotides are TGTGCCAGCAGCTTGGAGGGCAGGCTGAACACTGAAGCTTTCTTT. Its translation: CASSLEGRLNTEAFF.

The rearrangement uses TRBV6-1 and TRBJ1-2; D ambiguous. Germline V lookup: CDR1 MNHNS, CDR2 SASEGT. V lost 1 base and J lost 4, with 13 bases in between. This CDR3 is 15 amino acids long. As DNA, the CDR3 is TGTGCCAGCAGTGAAGTGTCGGCCCGGGGCTATGGCTACACCTTC. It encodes CASSEVSARGYGYTF.

CDR3: CASSLGWGGEYF. CDR3 DNA sequence: TGTGCCAGCAGCTTGGGTTGGGGAGGGGAGTACTTC. This chain links TRBV6-5 with TRBJ2-7; 7 nucleotides align to TRBD2. Germline-derived CDR1 and CDR2 are MNHEY and SVGAGI. The CDR3 is made up of 12 amino acids. V trimming: 6 bases; J trimming: 11 bases; junction bases outside the gene matches: 10.

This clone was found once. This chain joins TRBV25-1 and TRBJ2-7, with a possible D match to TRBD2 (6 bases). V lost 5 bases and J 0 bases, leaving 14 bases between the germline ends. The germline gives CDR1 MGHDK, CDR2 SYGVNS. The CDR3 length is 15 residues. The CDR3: CASSPTDGGSYEQYF. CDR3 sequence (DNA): TGTGCCAGCAGTCCGACGGACGGGGGCTCCTACGAGCAGTACTTC.

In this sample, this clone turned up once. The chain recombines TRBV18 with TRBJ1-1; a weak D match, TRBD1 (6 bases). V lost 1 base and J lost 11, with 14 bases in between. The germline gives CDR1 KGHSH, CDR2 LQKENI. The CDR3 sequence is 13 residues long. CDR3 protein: CASSPLSGAAAFF. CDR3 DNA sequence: TGTGCCAGCTCACCACTTTCGGGGGCCGCGGCTTTCTTT.

CDR3 DNA: TGTGCCAGCAGCTTAGATGCCTCGGGGACCCAGTACTTC. Translated, it gives CASSLDASGTQYF. V gene TRBV7-2 combines with J gene TRBJ2-5; D gene uncertain. The CDR3 extends over 13 amino acids. Trimming removed 1 base from V and 7 bases from J, with 10 bases in between. Looked up from germline, CDR1 is SGHTA and CDR2 is FQGNSA.

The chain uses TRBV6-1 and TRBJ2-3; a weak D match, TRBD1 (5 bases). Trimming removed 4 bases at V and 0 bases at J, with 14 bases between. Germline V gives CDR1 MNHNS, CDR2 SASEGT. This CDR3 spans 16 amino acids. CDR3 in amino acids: CASSGLKGRSTDTQYF. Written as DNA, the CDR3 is TGTGCCAGCAGTGGTTTGAAGGGGCGCAGCACAGATACGCAGTATTTT.

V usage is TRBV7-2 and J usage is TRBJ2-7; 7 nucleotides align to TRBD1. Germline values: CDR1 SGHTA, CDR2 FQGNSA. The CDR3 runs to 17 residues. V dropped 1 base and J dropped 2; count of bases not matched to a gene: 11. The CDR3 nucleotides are TGTGCCAGCAGCTTAGTGATTGGGACAGCCGACACCTACGAGCAGTACTTC. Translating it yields CASSLVIGTADTYEQYF.

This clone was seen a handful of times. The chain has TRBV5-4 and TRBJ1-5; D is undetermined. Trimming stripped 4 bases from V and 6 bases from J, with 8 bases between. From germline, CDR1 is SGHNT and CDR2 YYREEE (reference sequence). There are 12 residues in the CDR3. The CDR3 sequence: CASSQEGQPQHF. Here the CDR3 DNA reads TGTGCCAGCAGCCAGGAGGGTCAGCCCCAGCATTTT.

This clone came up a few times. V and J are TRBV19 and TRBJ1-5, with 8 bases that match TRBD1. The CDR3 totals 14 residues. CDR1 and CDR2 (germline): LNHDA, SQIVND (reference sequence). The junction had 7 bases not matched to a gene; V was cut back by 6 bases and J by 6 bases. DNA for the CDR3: TGTGCCAGTAGCTCAGGACAGGGAAGTCAGCCCCAGCATTTT. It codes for CASSSGQGSQPQHF.

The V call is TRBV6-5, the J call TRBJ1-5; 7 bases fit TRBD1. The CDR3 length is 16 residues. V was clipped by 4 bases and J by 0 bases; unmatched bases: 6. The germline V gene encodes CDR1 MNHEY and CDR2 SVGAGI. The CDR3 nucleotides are TGTGCCAGCAGTTCGGGGACAGTCGATAGCAATCAGCCCCAGCATTTT. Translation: CASSSGTVDSNQPQHF.

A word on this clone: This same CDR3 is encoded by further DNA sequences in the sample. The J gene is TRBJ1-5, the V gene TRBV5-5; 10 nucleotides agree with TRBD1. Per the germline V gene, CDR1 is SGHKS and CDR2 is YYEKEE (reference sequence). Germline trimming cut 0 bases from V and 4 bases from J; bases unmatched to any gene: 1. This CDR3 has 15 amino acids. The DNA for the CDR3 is TGTGCCAGCAGCTTGGGGGACAGGGGAAATCAGCCCCAGCATTTT. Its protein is CASSLGDRGNQPQHF.